One and the same sample provided the 17 T cell receptor beta chains below, sequenced in a study of beta chain features in type 1 diabetes. Expressed TCRB transcripts got sequenced, as all isolated RNA was reverse transcribed. The table came from immunoSEQ multiplex PCR; TCRdb's copy has only in-frame clones and leaves some out. This repertoire shows a few hundred thousand clones, over 11% found once; its top ten account for under 0.04%. The sample taken for sequencing was naive CD4+ T cells from blood. The receptors shown here come from a man aged 30-40 years in good health.

This clone was detected only a few times. The J gene is TRBJ2-5, the V gene TRBV11-2, with 8 bases lining up with TRBD1. Germline-derived CDR1 and CDR2 are SGHAT and FQNNGV. This CDR3 has 15 amino acids. Losses at the gene ends were 2 bases for V and 1 base for J; bases not matched to a gene: 3. CDR3 sequence (DNA): TGTGCCAGCAGCTTAACGCAGGGGGCCCAAGAGACCCAGTACTTC. Amino acid sequence: CASSLTQGAQETQYF. Based on the CDR3 plus reference TRBV11-2 and TRBJ2-5, the full variable domain is EAGVAQSPRYKIIEKRQSVAFWCNPISGHATLYWYQQILGQGPKLLIQFQNNGVVDDSQLPKDRFSAERLKGVDSTLKIQPAKLEDSAVYLCASSLTQGAQETQYFGPGTRLLVL.

V usage is TRBV6-6 and J usage is TRBJ2-5; 10 positions match TRBD1. The CDR3 is made up of 16 amino acids. The J segment lost 4 bases and the V segment lost 1 base, leaving 6 bases of the junction unmatched. In germline, CDR1 is MNHNY, CDR2 SVGAGI (reference sequence). CDR3 nucleotide sequence: TGTGCCAGCAGTTACTTGGCGACAGGGGGCGTAGAGACCCAGTACTTC. Residues: CASSYLATGGVETQYF.

V is TRBV5-6 and J is TRBJ1-5; D remains unclear. The CDR3 consists of 12 residues. The germline V gene has CDR1 SGHDT and CDR2 YYEEEE. The V gene lost 1 base and the J gene lost 11 bases, with 10 bases spanning the gap. This CDR3 is CASSLSGSAQHF. The CDR3 DNA reads TGTGCCAGCAGCTTGTCTGGGTCAGCCCAGCATTTT.

This clone was counted only a few times. This chain links TRBV9 with TRBJ2-5; D remains ambiguous. The V end lost 0 bases, the J end lost 1 base, and 10 bases lay between the germline ends. This CDR3 spans 15 amino acids. CDR1 is SGDLS, CDR2 YYNGEE, per germline. The CDR3: CASSVGARGQETQYF. The CDR3 bases are TGTGCCAGCAGCGTAGGAGCCAGAGGCCAAGAGACCCAGTACTTC.

The chain has TRBV4-1 and TRBJ2-3; 7 bases match TRBD1. Germline CDR1 MGHRA, CDR2 YSYEKL. Unmatched junction bases numbered 6, after V lost 3 bases and J lost 0 bases. CDR3 size: 16 residues. CDR3 sequence reads: CASSQDRPLSTDTQYF. CDR3 bases: TGCGCCAGCAGCCAGGACAGGCCCCTTAGCACAGATACGCAGTATTTT.

The genes are TRBV9 and TRBJ2-3; D possibly corresponds to TRBD1 (6 bases). V lost 3 bases to trimming and J lost 5 bases, with 16 bases between them. Per the germline V gene, CDR1 is SGDLS and CDR2 is YYNGEE. The CDR3 consists of 15 residues. The chain's CDR3 is CASSEVMGARDTQYF. Here the CDR3 DNA reads TGTGCCAGCAGCGAAGTAATGGGGGCTAGAGATACGCAGTATTTT.

The chain links TRBV5-4 to TRBJ2-3, with TRBD2 matching 10 bases. The V and J ends lost 4 bases and 0 bases, in that order; junction bases with no gene match: 5. CDR1 is SGHNT, CDR2 YYREEE, per germline (reference sequence). This CDR3 is 16 amino acids long. CDR3 protein: CASSKGLATSTDTQYF. The CDR3 DNA reads TGTGCCAGCAGCAAGGGACTAGCGACAAGCACAGATACGCAGTATTTT.

A few counts support this clone. The rearrangement joins TRBV29-1 to TRBJ2-2; a weak D match, TRBD2 (6 bases). Germline V CDR1 and CDR2: SQVTM, ANQGSEA. With 5 bases removed from V and 4 bases from J, the gap between germline ends came to 11 bases. This CDR3 comprises 13 residues. The CDR3 nucleotides are TGCAGCGTTCGCCTGGGGGGCACCGGGGAGCTGTTTTTT. This gives the protein CSVRLGGTGELFF.

This clone has a handful of counts. The chain is built from TRBV7-9 and TRBJ2-7; a possible D gene is TRBD1 (6 bases). Per germline, CDR1 SEHNR and CDR2 FQNEAQ (reference sequence). The CDR3 is made up of 14 amino acids. Trimming removed 4 bases from V and 0 bases from J, with 10 bases in between. The CDR3 region has the DNA TGTGCCAGCAGCTCACAGGGCCTCTCCTACGAGCAGTACTTC. Its protein product is CASSSQGLSYEQYF.

This clone was observed a handful of times. The DNA of the CDR3 is TGTGCCAGCATGGAGGATTCACCCCTCCACTTT. It codes for CASMEDSPLHF. J is TRBJ1-6 and V is TRBV6-1, with D unresolved. Trimming removed 7 bases from V and 8 bases from J, with 6 bases in between. The CDR3 consists of 11 residues. Germline lookup yields CDR1 MNHNS and CDR2 SASEGT.

V usage is TRBV5-1 and J usage is TRBJ2-2, with 7 positions matching TRBD2. V was pared by 1 base and J by 3 bases, with 18 bases of the junction left unmatched. Germline-derived CDR1 and CDR2 are SGHRS and YFSETQ. This CDR3 is 20 amino acids long. The CDR3 DNA reads TGCGCCAGCAGCTTGCGTTTTAGATTATTCGGCGGGAGTGACACCGGGGAGCTGTTTTTT. This codes for CASSLRFRLFGGSDTGELFF.

The gene calls are TRBV6-1 and TRBJ2-1; no clear D. Germline assignment: CDR1 MNHNS and CDR2 SASEGT. Trimming pared 4 bases from V and 3 bases from J, leaving 10 bases between. This CDR3 spans 14 amino acids. The CDR3 nucleotides are TGTGCCAGCAGTGTGGCGTCCCGCTACAATGAGCAGTTCTTC. Protein sequence: CASSVASRYNEQFF.

V usage is TRBV30 and J usage is TRBJ1-2, with a tentative D call TRBD1 (5 bases). CDR3 length equals 11 residues. Germline V lookup: CDR1 GTSNPN, CDR2 SVGIG (reference sequence). The CDR3 region is CVQDSNYGYTF. In DNA, the CDR3 is TGTGTACAGGACTCGAACTATGGCTACACCTTC.

The chain has TRBV30 and TRBJ1-2; maybe TRBD1 (5 bases). Germline CDR1 is GTSNPN and CDR2 is SVGIG (reference sequence). This CDR3 has 12 amino acids. The V end lost 4 bases, the J end lost 1 base, and 7 bases lay between the germline ends. The CDR3 nucleotides read TGTGCCTGGATGAGGGGTAACTATGGCTACACCTTC. This gives the protein CAWMRGNYGYTF.

This clone was found a few times. The chain joins TRBV6-1 to TRBJ2-7; TRBD2 might be the D (5 bases). The germline V gene encodes CDR1 MNHNS and CDR2 SASEGT. This CDR3 is 14 amino acids long. The V end was cut by 8 bases, the J end by 5 bases, with 19 bases between. The CDR3 loop reads CASQLRIIANEQYV. The CDR3 coding sequence is TGTGCCAGCCAGCTAAGGATAATAGCGAACGAGCAGTACGTC.

In its sample, this clone was seen a few times. The chain recombines TRBV19 with TRBJ1-5; D may be TRBD1 (5 bases). Deletions cut 6 bases from V and 0 bases from J, with 18 bases between. There are 17 residues in the CDR3. The germline V gene has CDR1 LNHDA and CDR2 SQIVND (reference sequence). The CDR3 DNA reads TGTGCCAGTAGGAACTCGGGCAGGGCTTATAGCAATCAGCCCCAGCATTTT. It is translated as CASRNSGRAYSNQPQHF.

This clone was counted ten times or more. The V gene is TRBV29-1, the J gene TRBJ2-5, with 10 nucleotides matching TRBD2. Trimming at V came to 3 bases and at J to 5 bases, leaving 6 bases not matched to a gene. Germline loops: CDR1 SQVTM, CDR2 ANQGSEA. The CDR3 is 14 residues long. For the CDR3, the DNA is TGCAGCGTTGACGGACTAGCGGCCCGGGAGACCCAGTACTTC. Protein sequence: CSVDGLAARETQYF.